The 18 T cell receptor beta chains below come from one sample, sequenced in a study of identical twins. TCRdb itself ran the 5' RACE reads through MiXCR, one entry per CDR3 protein. The top ten hold 12% of the sample, which has 400,000 to 500,000 distinct CDR3 sequences, 15% to 20% seen once. Sequencing input: naive T cells sorted from blood. The source is a man in his fifties or sixties in good health.

The chain joins TRBV20-1 to TRBJ1-4; D ambiguous. The germline CDR1 and CDR2 sequences are DFQATT and SNEGSKA (reference sequence). The CDR3 length is 14 residues. V gave up 3 bases and J gave up 4 bases, with 12 bases separating them. CDR3 DNA: TGCAGTGCTAGTAGCGCGAGGAATAATGAAAAACTGTTTTTT. Its translation: CSASSARNNEKLFF.

The J gene is TRBJ2-3, the V gene TRBV15; 8 bases line up with TRBD1. Germline V lookup: CDR1 LNHNV, CDR2 YYDKDF (reference sequence). The J segment lost 6 bases and the V segment lost 0 bases, leaving 11 bases of the junction unmatched. The CDR3 contains 17 residues. CDR3 amino acids: CATSRDRGQVAFDTQYF. The CDR3 DNA reads as TGTGCCACCAGCAGAGATCGGGGACAGGTCGCATTCGATACGCAGTATTTT.

There are a few counts of this clonotype. The CDR3 sequence: CRSSSYNEQFF. The CDR3 DNA reads as TGCCGCTCGAGCTCCTACAATGAGCAGTTCTTC. The rearrangement uses TRBV20-1 and TRBJ2-1; D is unresolved. CDR3 length: 11 amino acids. Germline values: CDR1 DFQATT, CDR2 SNEGSKA (reference sequence).

The chain combines TRBV4-2 with TRBJ1-1; 8 positions match TRBD1. Trimming cost V 6 bases and J 3 bases; bases outside gene matches: 9. The V gene's germline CDR1 is LGHNA and CDR2 YNFKEQ. This CDR3 comprises 15 residues. This chain's CDR3 is CASRLDRGRDTEAFF. DNA for the CDR3: TGTGCCAGCAGACTAGACAGGGGACGAGACACTGAAGCTTTCTTT.

This clonotype appeared a few times. The gene calls are TRBV4-3 and TRBJ2-3, with D tentatively TRBD1 or TRBD2 (6 bases each). The CDR3 is made up of 16 amino acids. Germline CDR1 reads LGHNA; CDR2 reads YSLEER. V lost 0 bases and J 2 bases, leaving 12 bases between the germline ends. CDR3 DNA sequence: TGCGCCAGCAGCCAAGATTTGCGGGGACACACAGATACGCAGTATTTT. Translating it yields CASSQDLRGHTDTQYF.

The rearrangement links TRBV7-9 to TRBJ2-3; D is ambiguous. V dropped 4 bases and J dropped 4 bases, with 15 bases sitting between them. This CDR3 contains 15 residues. CDR1 is SEHNR and CDR2 is FQNEAQ in the germline V gene (reference sequence). CDR3 residues: CASSSPQTHPDTQYF. The CDR3, as DNA: TGTGCCAGCAGCTCGCCCCAAACTCACCCAGATACGCAGTATTTT.

This clonotype was seen once. The rearrangement joins TRBV7-9 to TRBJ2-5; 7 bases are shared with TRBD1. Germline CDR1 reads SEHNR; CDR2 reads FQNEAQ (reference sequence). The CDR3 extends over 16 amino acids. V dropped 1 base and J dropped 8; count of bases not matched to a gene: 13. CDR3 in amino acids: CASSLGRGTAVETQYF. DNA for the CDR3: TGTGCCAGCAGCTTAGGAAGGGGGACAGCCGTGGAAACCCAGTACTTC.

The chain links TRBV6-2 or TRBV6-3 to TRBJ2-1; 7 bases align to TRBD1. Trimming removed 4 bases from V and 8 bases from J; junction bases left unmatched: 11. CDR3 length equals 15 residues. Per the germline V gene, CDR1 is MNHEY and CDR2 is SVGEGT. CDR3 amino acids: CASSLTGPLGDEQFF. The CDR3, as DNA: TGTGCCAGCAGTTTGACAGGGCCTCTGGGCGATGAGCAGTTCTTC.

The chain carries TRBV5-6 and TRBJ1-6; D possibly corresponds to TRBD1 (6 bases). Germline V gives CDR1 SGHDT, CDR2 YYEEEE. This CDR3 has 17 amino acids. V was trimmed by 6 bases and J by 0 bases, leaving 16 bases between them. In nucleotides, the CDR3 is TGTGCCAGCACCACCGGCACAGGGAGCTCCTATAATTCACCCCTCCACTTT. The encoded protein is CASTTGTGSSYNSPLHF. Full variable domain (remainder filled in from reference TRBV5-6 and TRBJ1-6): DAGVTQSPTHLIKTRGQQVTLRCSPKSGHDTVSWYQQALGQGPQFIFQYYEEEERQRGNFPDRFSGHQFPNYSSELNVNALLLGDSALYLCASTTGTGSSYNSPLHFGNGTRLTVT.

This clonotype showed up just a few times. CDR3 bases: TGCGCCAGCAGCGAACAGGGGGCCCCATCTGGGGCCAACGTCCTGACTTTC. Its translation is CASSEQGAPSGANVLTF. This chain links TRBV5-1 with TRBJ2-6, with 9 bases aligning to TRBD1. The trim removed 4 bases at V and 1 base at J, leaving 6 bases unmatched. This CDR3 region has 17 residues. CDR1 is SGHRS, CDR2 YFSETQ, per germline.

This clonotype was observed at least ten times. This chain connects TRBV12-3 or TRBV12-4 to TRBJ2-1; possibly TRBD2 for D (7 bases). V lost 6 bases and J lost 0, with 21 bases in between. This CDR3 comprises 18 residues. The CDR3 sequence is CASSPRGASGPSYNEQFF. CDR3 in DNA: TGTGCCAGCAGCCCACGGGGGGCTAGCGGTCCCTCCTACAATGAGCAGTTCTTC.

This clonotype was detected many times. J is TRBJ2-2 and V is TRBV4-2, with 11 nucleotides matching TRBD2. The CDR3 covers 16 residues. CDR1 is LGHNA and CDR2 is YNFKEQ in the germline V gene. Unmatched junction bases numbered 3, after V lost 1 base and J lost 5 bases. CDR3 sequence reads: CASSQASGGFTGELFF. CDR3 nucleotides: TGTGCCAGCAGCCAAGCTAGCGGGGGGTTTACCGGGGAGCTGTTTTTT.

This clonotype was counted ten times or more. The gene calls are TRBV20-1 and TRBJ1-6, with D unresolved. CDR1 is DFQATT and CDR2 is SNEGSKA in the germline V gene (reference sequence). The CDR3 is 13 residues long. Trimming removed 3 bases from V and 7 bases from J, with 10 bases in between. The DNA for the CDR3 is TGCAGTGCTAGGGGTCCCCGCAATTCACCCCTCCACTTT. Encoded protein: CSARGPRNSPLHF.

The V call is TRBV5-1, the J call TRBJ1-2; the D gene is possibly TRBD1 (5 bases). The CDR3 runs 17 residues. Per the germline V gene, CDR1 is SGHRS and CDR2 is YFSETQ. The germline V and J ends were trimmed by 0 bases and 3 bases, with 18 bases remaining between them. For the CDR3, the DNA is TGCGCCAGCAGCTTGGAGGCAGGACCCAGAGGGGACTATGGCTACACCTTC. Translated, it gives CASSLEAGPRGDYGYTF.

Ten or more counts support this clonotype. V and J are TRBV5-1 and TRBJ1-5, with D possibly being TRBD1 (5 bases). Germline loops: CDR1 SGHRS, CDR2 YFSETQ. CDR3 length: 15 residues. Trimming took 1 base from V and 7 from J, leaving 15 bases between them. The CDR3 loop is CASSLTPGPGQPQHF. CDR3 coding DNA: TGCGCCAGCAGCTTGACTCCGGGACCAGGGCAGCCCCAGCATTTT.

This clonotype occurred many times. The chain is built from TRBV29-1 and TRBJ2-5, with 9 bases that match TRBD2. The CDR3 contains 17 residues. CDR1 is SQVTM and CDR2 is ANQGSEA in the germline V gene. V lost 4 bases, J lost 2 bases, and 14 bases stayed unmatched. The CDR3 nucleotides are TGCAGCGTTGTGAGTCGGGCTAGCGGGGCATATCAAGAGACCCAGTACTTC. It encodes CSVVSRASGAYQETQYF. The full variable domain, in which reference TRBV29-1 and TRBJ2-5 provide the parts outside the CDR3, is SAVISQKPSRDICQRGTSLTIQCQVDSQVTMMFWYRQQPGQSLTLIATANQGSEATYESGFVIDKFPISRPNLTFSTLTVSNMSPEDSSIYLCSVVSRASGAYQETQYFGPGTRLLVL.

This clonotype has more than one count but fewer than ten. V gene TRBV7-2 combines with J gene TRBJ2-5; D unresolved. From germline, CDR1 is SGHTA and CDR2 FQGNSA. The length of the CDR3 is 12 residues. With 1 base removed from V and 6 bases from J, the gap between germline ends came to 6 bases. This chain's CDR3 is CASSLEYKTQYF. CDR3 coding DNA: TGTGCCAGCAGCTTAGAGTACAAGACCCAGTACTTC.

This clonotype appeared a few times. The gene calls are TRBV6-1 and TRBJ1-2, with D possibly being TRBD1 (6 bases). Germline V gene sequence: CDR1 MNHNS, CDR2 SASEGT. Trimming shortened V by 6 bases and J by 4 bases, and 21 bases separated the two germline ends. The length of the CDR3 is 16 residues. In nucleotides, the CDR3 is TGTGCCAGCAGCTCGGGGGCAGCTTATAACTCCTATGGCTACACCTTC. Translation: CASSSGAAYNSYGYTF.